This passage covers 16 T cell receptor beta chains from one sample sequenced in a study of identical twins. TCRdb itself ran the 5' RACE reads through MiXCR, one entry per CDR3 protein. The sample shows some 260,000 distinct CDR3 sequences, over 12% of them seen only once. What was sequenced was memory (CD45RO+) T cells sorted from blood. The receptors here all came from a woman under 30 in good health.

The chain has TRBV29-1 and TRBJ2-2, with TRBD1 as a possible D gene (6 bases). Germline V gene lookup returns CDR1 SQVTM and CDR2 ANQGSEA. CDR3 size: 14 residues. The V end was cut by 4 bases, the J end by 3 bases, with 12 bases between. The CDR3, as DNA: TGCAGCGTTGTCAAACAGGGCCACACCGGGGAGCTGTTTTTT. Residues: CSVVKQGHTGELFF.

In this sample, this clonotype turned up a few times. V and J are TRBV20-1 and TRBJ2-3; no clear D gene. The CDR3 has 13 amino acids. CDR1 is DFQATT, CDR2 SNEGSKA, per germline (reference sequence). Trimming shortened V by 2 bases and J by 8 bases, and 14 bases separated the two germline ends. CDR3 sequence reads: CSARIGPTSTQYF. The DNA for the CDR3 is TGCAGTGCTAGAATCGGACCCACGTCTACGCAGTATTTT.

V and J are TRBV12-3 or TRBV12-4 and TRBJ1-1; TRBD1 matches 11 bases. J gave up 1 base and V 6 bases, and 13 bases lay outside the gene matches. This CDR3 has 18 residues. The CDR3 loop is CASRMGTGGILANTEAFF. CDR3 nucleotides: TGTGCCAGCAGAATGGGGACAGGGGGTATTCTCGCGAACACTGAAGCTTTCTTT.

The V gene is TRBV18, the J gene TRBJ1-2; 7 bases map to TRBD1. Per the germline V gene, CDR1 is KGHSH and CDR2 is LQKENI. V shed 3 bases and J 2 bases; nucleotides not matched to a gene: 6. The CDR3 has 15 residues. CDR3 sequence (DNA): TGTGCCAGCTCACCCTCCCAGGGACAGAACTATGGCTACACCTTC. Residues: CASSPSQGQNYGYTF.

Written as DNA, the CDR3 is TGTGCCAGCAGTCCTACTAGTTTACGGAACGAGCAGTACTTC. Amino acids: CASSPTSLRNEQYF. The V call is TRBV3-1, the J call TRBJ2-7; D possibly corresponds to TRBD2 (5 bases). CDR3 size: 14 residues. Germline values: CDR1 LGHDT, CDR2 YNNKEL (reference sequence). V was cut by 6 bases and J by 5 bases, with 17 bases left in between.

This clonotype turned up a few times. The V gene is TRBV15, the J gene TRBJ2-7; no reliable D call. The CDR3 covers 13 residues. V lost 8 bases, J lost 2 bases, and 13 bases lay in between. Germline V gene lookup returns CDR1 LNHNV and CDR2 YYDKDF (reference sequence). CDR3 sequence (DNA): TGTGCCACCGGAGAGAAGGTCACCTACGAGCAGTACTTC. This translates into CATGEKVTYEQYF.

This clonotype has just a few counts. This CDR3 is CASSQFNSGTGYGYTF. CDR3 DNA sequence: TGTGCCAGCAGCCAATTTAATTCCGGGACAGGATATGGCTACACCTTC. This chain links TRBV3-1 with TRBJ1-2, with 8 bases identical to TRBD1. The germline CDR1 and CDR2 sequences are LGHDT and YNNKEL (reference sequence). The CDR3 has 16 residues. Trimming took 2 bases from V and 5 from J; bases not matched to a gene: 10. Based on the CDR3 plus reference TRBV3-1 and TRBJ1-2, the full variable domain is DTAVSQTPKYLVTQMGNDKSIKCEQNLGHDTMYWYKQDSKKFLKIMFSYNNKELIINETVPNRFSPKSPDKAHLNLHINSLELGDSAVYFCASSQFNSGTGYGYTFGSGTRLTVV.

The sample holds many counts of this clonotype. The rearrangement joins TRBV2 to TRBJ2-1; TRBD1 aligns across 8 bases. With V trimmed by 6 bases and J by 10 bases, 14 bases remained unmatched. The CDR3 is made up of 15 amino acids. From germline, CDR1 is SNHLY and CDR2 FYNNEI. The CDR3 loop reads CASSPGQVAPSEQFF. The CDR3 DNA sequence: TGTGCCAGCAGCCCGGGACAGGTTGCTCCGTCGGAGCAGTTCTTC. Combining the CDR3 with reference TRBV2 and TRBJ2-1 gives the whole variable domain EPEVTQTPSHQVTQMGQEVILRCVPISNHLYFYWYRQILGQKVEFLVSFYNNEISEKSEIFDDQFSVERPDGSNFTLKIRSTKLEDSAMYFCASSPGQVAPSEQFFGPGTRLTVL.

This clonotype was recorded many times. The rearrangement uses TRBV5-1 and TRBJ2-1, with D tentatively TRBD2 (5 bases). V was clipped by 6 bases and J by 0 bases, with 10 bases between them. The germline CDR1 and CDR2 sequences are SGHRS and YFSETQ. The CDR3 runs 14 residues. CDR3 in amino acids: CASKSGYSYNEQFF. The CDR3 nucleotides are TGCGCCAGCAAGTCGGGATACTCCTACAATGAGCAGTTCTTC.

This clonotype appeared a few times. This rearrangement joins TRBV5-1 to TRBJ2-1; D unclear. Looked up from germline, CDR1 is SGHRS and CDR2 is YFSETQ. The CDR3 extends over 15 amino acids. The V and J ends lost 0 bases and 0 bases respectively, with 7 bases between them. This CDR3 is CASSLVIGSYNEQFF. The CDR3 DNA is TGCGCCAGCAGCTTGGTCATAGGCTCCTACAATGAGCAGTTCTTC.

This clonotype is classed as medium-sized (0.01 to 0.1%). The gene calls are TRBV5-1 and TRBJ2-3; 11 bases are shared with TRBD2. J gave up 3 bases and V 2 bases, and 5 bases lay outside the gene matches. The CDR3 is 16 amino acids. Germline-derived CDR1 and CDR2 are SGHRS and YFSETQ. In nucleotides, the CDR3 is TGCGCCAGCAGCTTCACTAGCGGGAGAGGGACAGATACGCAGTATTTT. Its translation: CASSFTSGRGTDTQYF.

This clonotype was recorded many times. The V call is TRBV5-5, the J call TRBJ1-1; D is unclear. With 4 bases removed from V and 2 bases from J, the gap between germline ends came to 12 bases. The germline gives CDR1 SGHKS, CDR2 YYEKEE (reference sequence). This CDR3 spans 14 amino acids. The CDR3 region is CASSLPGLNTEAFF. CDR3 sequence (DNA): TGTGCCAGCAGCCTGCCGGGCCTAAACACTGAAGCTTTCTTT. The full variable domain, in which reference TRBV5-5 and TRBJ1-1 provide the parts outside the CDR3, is DAGVTQSPTHLIKTRGQQVTLRCSPISGHKSVSWYQQVLGQGPQFIFQYYEKEERGRGNFPDRFSARQFPNYSSELNVNALLLGDSALYLCASSLPGLNTEAFFGQGTRLTVV.

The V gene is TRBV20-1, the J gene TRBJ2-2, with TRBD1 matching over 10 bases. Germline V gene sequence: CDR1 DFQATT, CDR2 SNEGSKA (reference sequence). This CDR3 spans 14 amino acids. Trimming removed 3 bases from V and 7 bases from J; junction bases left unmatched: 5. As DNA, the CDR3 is TGCAGTGCTAGGAGACAGGGGGCAAGCGGGGAGCTGTTTTTT. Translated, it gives CSARRQGASGELFF.

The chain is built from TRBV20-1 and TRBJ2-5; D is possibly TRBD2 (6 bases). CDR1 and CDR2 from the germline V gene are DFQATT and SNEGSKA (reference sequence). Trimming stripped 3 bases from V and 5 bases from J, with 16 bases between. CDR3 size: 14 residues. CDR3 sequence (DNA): TGCAGTGCTAGGGCGGGATCGTTTAGGGAGACCCAGTACTTC. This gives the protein CSARAGSFRETQYF.

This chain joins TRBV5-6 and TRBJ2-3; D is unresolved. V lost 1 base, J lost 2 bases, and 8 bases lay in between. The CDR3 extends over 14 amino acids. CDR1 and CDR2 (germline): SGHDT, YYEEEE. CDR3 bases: TGTGCCAGCAGCTTGCAACCCTACACAGATACGCAGTATTTT. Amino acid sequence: CASSLQPYTDTQYF.

CDR3 sequence reads: CSARSPPVEQFF. The CDR3 nucleotides read TGCAGTGCTAGATCACCTCCGGTGGAGCAGTTCTTC. This chain links TRBV20-1 with TRBJ2-1; D is uncertain. V lost 2 bases, J lost 10 bases, and 12 bases lay in between. The CDR3 is 12 residues long. Germline V gene lookup returns CDR1 DFQATT and CDR2 SNEGSKA (reference sequence).